This T cell receptor (beta chain) was observed in a study of T cell responses to AZD1222 COVID-19 vaccine. Turning to the study itself: Pooling of second doses given at about 4 or about 12 weeks was done.

Study-wide points: Donors were largely white British and mainly female; clonal diversity was possibly underestimated. Among those given AZD1222, only five or six were seropositive at baseline.

In the case of this clone: Its specificity is unknown.

The CDR3 sequence is 14 residues long. The junction had 6 bases not matched to a gene; V was cut back by 3 bases and J by 5 bases. Germline V gives CDR1 SGHDT, CDR2 YYEEEE. Sequenced by immunoSEQ multiplex PCR; TCRdb stores in-frame clones only, minus some. The sample shows 90,000 to 150,000 clones, about 90% of them seen only once. The input for sequencing was peripheral blood, taken on day 0 of AZD1222 vaccination. The rearrangement uses TRBV5-6 and TRBJ2-5, with TRBD2 matching over 8 bases. The source of this sequence is an adult in good health. CDR3 sequence (DNA): TGTGCCAGCAGCTCCGGGAGGGGTACGGAGACCCAGTACTTC. It encodes CASSSGRGTETQYF. Full variable domain (rest looked up from reference TRBV5-6 and TRBJ2-5): DAGVTQSPTHLIKTRGQQVTLRCSPKSGHDTVSWYQQALGQGPQFIFQYYEEEERQRGNFPDRFSGHQFPNYSSELNVNALLLGDSALYLCASSSGRGTETQYFGPGTRLLVL.